This paragraph reports one T cell receptor beta chain. This sample is drawn from a study of OX40 agonist ivuxolimab in advanced cancers. Some clones are missing from TCRdb's copy, which holds only in-frame ones; the method was immunoSEQ multiplex PCR. The sample lists about 90,000 clones; 90% were seen once. This CDR3 is 17 amino acids long. V was shortened by 3 bases and J by 0 bases, with 15 bases between the two germline ends. The germline CDR1 and CDR2 sequences are KGHSH and LQKENI. The sequencing here drew on CD4+ or CD8+ T cells sorted from blood, taken in a trial of the OX40 agonist ivuxolimab. This clonotype was sampled from an adult with an advanced solid tumor such as melanoma, head and neck, liver or kidney cancer. J is TRBJ2-1 and V is TRBV18; D ambiguous. CDR3 DNA: TGTGCCAGCTCACCTGGTCCCTACCAAAGCTCCTACAATGAGCAGTTCTTC. Translated, it gives CASSPGPYQSSYNEQFF.